Presented here are 25 T cell receptor beta chains from one specimen sequenced in a study of cytomegalovirus exposure and HLA in healthy donors. The primer mix had 60 Vbeta and 13 Jbeta primers. The data were produced by immunoSEQ multiplex PCR, yet TCRdb's version contains in-frame clones alone and is incomplete. The table includes about 150,000 clones, nearly 80% detected once. The sample consisted of PBMCs. All receptors come from a male donor in good health and CMV-seronegative.

This sequence joins TRBV9 and TRBJ1-5, with D possibly TRBD1 on 6 matching bases. V was clipped by 6 bases and J by 5 bases, with 18 bases between them. There are 15 residues in the CDR3. Germline CDR1 reads SGDLS; CDR2 reads YYNGEE. The CDR3 DNA sequence: TGTGCCAGCAACTCGCGGGGGGCCTCAGATCAGCCCCAGCATTTT. Translated: CASNSRGASDQPQHF.

This chain connects TRBV27 to TRBJ1-2; D is perhaps TRBD1 (5 bases). This CDR3 is 13 amino acids long. Germline assignment: CDR1 MNHEY and CDR2 SMNVEV (reference sequence). V was shortened by 0 bases and J by 7 bases, with 9 bases between the two germline ends. CDR3 sequence (DNA): TGTGCCAGCAGTTTATCGGGGCCCCGTGGCTACACCTTC. It codes for CASSLSGPRGYTF.

The V call is TRBV18, the J call TRBJ2-2; D possibly corresponds to TRBD1 (5 bases). Germline CDR1 is KGHSH and CDR2 is LQKENI. CDR3 size: 17 residues. V lost 4 bases, J lost 3 bases, and 18 bases lay in between. As DNA, the CDR3 is TGTGCCAGCTCACAACAGGCAGTTGGTGCCGACACCGGGGAGCTGTTTTTT. Protein product: CASSQQAVGADTGELFF.

This rearrangement joins TRBV6-1 to TRBJ2-7; the match to TRBD2 covers 9 bases. The CDR3 runs to 13 residues. Germline loops: CDR1 MNHNS, CDR2 SASEGT. Trimming cost V 6 bases and J 2 bases; bases outside gene matches: 2. The CDR3 reads CASRASGAYEQYF. The CDR3, as DNA: TGTGCCAGCAGGGCTAGCGGGGCCTACGAGCAGTACTTC.

The V call is TRBV19, the J call TRBJ2-7; 7 bases line up with TRBD1. The CDR3 is made up of 13 amino acids. Germline V lookup: CDR1 LNHDA, CDR2 SQIVND (reference sequence). CDR3 sequence: CATGQSTSYEQYF. For the CDR3, the DNA is TGTGCGACGGGACAGTCGACTTCCTACGAGCAGTACTTC.

The J gene is TRBJ2-5, the V gene TRBV7-2; 10 nucleotides align to TRBD1. Germline V CDR1 and CDR2: SGHTA, FQGNSA. The CDR3 is 15 amino acids. The ends lost 3 bases at V and 5 bases at J; junction bases unmatched: 6. CDR3 region: CASSFDRGRSETQYF. The DNA of the CDR3 is TGTGCCAGCAGCTTTGACAGGGGGCGCTCGGAGACCCAGTACTTC.

The chain recombines TRBV5-4 with TRBJ2-3; D not certain. V lost 0 bases to trimming and J lost 6 bases, with 5 bases between them. Germline CDR1 SGHNT, CDR2 YYREEE (reference sequence). The CDR3 loop spans 12 amino acids. CDR3 coding DNA: TGTGCCAGCAGCTTGGCCATCGATACGCAGTATTTT. It specifies CASSLAIDTQYF. The full variable domain, its missing parts supplied by reference TRBV5-4 and TRBJ2-3, is ETGVTQSPTHLIKTRGQQVTLRCSSQSGHNTVSWYQQALGQGPQFIFQYYREEENGRGNFPPRFSGLQFPNYSSELNVNALELDDSALYLCASSLAIDTQYFGPGTRLTVL.

The chain couples TRBV4-2 to TRBJ2-1, with 9 bases fitting TRBD2. The CDR3 extends over 15 amino acids. V shed 0 bases and J 5 bases; nucleotides not matched to a gene: 2. Germline CDR1 is LGHNA and CDR2 is YNFKEQ. The CDR3 DNA follows: TGTGCCAGCAGCCAAGAGCCTAGCGGGGACAATGAGCAGTTCTTC. It encodes CASSQEPSGDNEQFF.

This clone has more than one count but fewer than ten. The rearrangement joins TRBV4-1 to TRBJ1-6, with D possibly matching TRBD1 (5 bases). Germline V gives CDR1 MGHRA, CDR2 YSYEKL. V lost 4 bases to trimming and J lost 10 bases, with 20 bases between them. The CDR3 is 16 amino acids. CDR3 residues: CASSLSPGPLRSPLHF. The CDR3 DNA reads as TGCGCCAGCAGCCTTTCGCCAGGGCCCTTGAGATCACCCCTCCACTTT.

The chain employs TRBV11-3 and TRBJ2-3; TRBD1 matches 9 bases. Germline lookup yields CDR1 SGHNT and CDR2 YENEEA. Trimming took 5 bases from V and 5 from J; bases not matched to a gene: 8. The length of the CDR3 is 15 residues. This CDR3 is CASSRNPGQGDTQYF. In DNA, the CDR3 is TGTGCCAGCAGCCGAAATCCGGGACAGGGAGATACGCAGTATTTT.

The sample holds one count of this clone. This sequence joins TRBV11-2 and TRBJ2-3, with TRBD1 matching over 9 bases. V trimming: 4 bases; J trimming: 5 bases; junction bases outside the gene matches: 7. Per the germline V gene, CDR1 is SGHAT and CDR2 is FQNNGV. The CDR3 is 15 amino acids. The CDR3 nucleotides read TGTGCCAGCAGCTCTCCGGGACAGGGTCTAGATACGCAGTATTTT. Encoded protein: CASSSPGQGLDTQYF.

This chain joins TRBV5-1 and TRBJ2-1; 11 positions match TRBD2. This CDR3 contains 17 residues. V shed 0 bases and J 7 bases; nucleotides not matched to a gene: 9. Germline CDR1 reads SGHRS; CDR2 reads YFSETQ. The CDR3 DNA follows: TGCGCCAGCAGCTTGGTGGCTAGCGGGGGGACATATAATGAGCAGTTCTTC. It specifies CASSLVASGGTYNEQFF.

The rearrangement links TRBV4-2 to TRBJ2-3, with 8 bases identical to TRBD2. There are 15 residues in the CDR3. J lost 2 bases, V lost 3 bases, and 4 bases had no gene match. Germline V gene data show CDR1 as LGHNA and CDR2 as YNFKEQ. This CDR3 reads CASSQTGGPTDTQYF. The CDR3 DNA sequence: TGTGCCAGCAGCCAGACGGGGGGGCCCACAGATACGCAGTATTTT.

The V and J genes are TRBV28 and TRBJ2-7; 7 nucleotides match TRBD1. Looked up from germline, CDR1 is MDHEN and CDR2 is SYDVKM. The V and J ends lost 5 bases and 2 bases, in that order; junction bases with no gene match: 6. This CDR3 is 14 amino acids long. As DNA, the CDR3 is TGTGCCAGCAGTGACCGGGACAGTACCTACGAGCAGTACTTC. Protein product: CASSDRDSTYEQYF.

The V and J genes are TRBV7-9 and TRBJ2-1; D not resolved. The CDR3 spans 14 residues. Germline V gene sequence: CDR1 SEHNR, CDR2 FQNEAQ (reference sequence). V was trimmed by 1 base and J by 8 bases, leaving 12 bases between them. As DNA, the CDR3 is TGTGCCAGCAGCTTAGTCGTGTCCCCCCATGAGCAGTTCTTC. Translated: CASSLVVSPHEQFF.

The genes are TRBV10-2 and TRBJ1-6, with 7 bases matching TRBD1. This CDR3 contains 16 residues. The J segment lost 7 bases and the V segment lost 2 bases, leaving 8 bases of the junction unmatched. Germline-derived CDR1 and CDR2 are WSHSY and SAAADI. CDR3 loop: CASSEADRVGNSPLHF. In DNA form, the CDR3 reads TGCGCCAGCAGTGAGGCAGACAGGGTGGGGAATTCACCCCTCCACTTT.

This chain links TRBV11-3 with TRBJ2-7; 7 nucleotides line up with TRBD1. The CDR3 has 15 residues. Trimming at V came to 3 bases and at J to 2 bases, leaving 7 bases not matched to a gene. Germline V lookup: CDR1 SGHNT, CDR2 YENEEA. CDR3 in amino acids: CASSFTGTATYEQYF. DNA for the CDR3: TGTGCCAGCAGCTTCACCGGGACAGCTACCTACGAGCAGTACTTC.

On this clone: Other DNA sequences in this sample translate to the same CDR3. The rearrangement joins TRBV29-1 to TRBJ1-1, with D uncertain. CDR3 length equals 10 residues. V was pared by 7 bases and J by 1 base, with 4 bases between. Germline loops: CDR1 SQVTM, CDR2 ANQGSEA. CDR3 in amino acids: CSGQNTEAFF. The CDR3 region has the DNA TGCAGCGGGCAGAACACTGAAGCTTTCTTT.

There are a few counts of this clone. The V and J genes are TRBV6-5 and TRBJ2-7; D unresolved. Germline-derived CDR1 and CDR2 are MNHEY and SVGAGI. The CDR3 runs to 11 residues. V was shortened by 2 bases and J by 6 bases, with 5 bases between the two germline ends. The CDR3 DNA reads TGTGCCAGCAGTTACGGGCCCGAGCAGTACTTC. Amino acids: CASSYGPEQYF.

The chain is built from TRBV19 and TRBJ2-2, with a possible D match to TRBD1 (6 bases). Trimming took 3 bases from V and 5 from J, leaving 10 bases between them. The CDR3 is 14 residues long. Looked up from germline, CDR1 is LNHDA and CDR2 is SQIVND (reference sequence). CDR3 loop: CASSITRGTGELFF. The CDR3 bases are TGTGCCAGTAGTATCACGAGGGGGACCGGGGAGCTGTTTTTT. The complete variable domain, with remaining parts taken from reference TRBV19 and TRBJ2-2, reads DGGITQSPKYLFRKEGQNVTLSCEQNLNHDAMYWYRQDPGQGLRLIYYSQIVNDFQKGDIAEGYSVSREKKESFPLTVTSAQKNPTAFYLCASSITRGTGELFFGEGSRLTVL.

This clone was counted a single time. V gene TRBV30 combines with J gene TRBJ1-6; D call uncertain. Germline V lookup: CDR1 GTSNPN, CDR2 SVGIG (reference sequence). The V end lost 7 bases, the J end lost 6 bases, and 13 bases lay between the germline ends. The CDR3 is 13 residues long. The CDR3 nucleotides read TGTGCCTTCCCGGGAACTGGTAATTCACCCCTCCACTTT. Its translation is CAFPGTGNSPLHF.

The chain has TRBV6-5 and TRBJ1-2, with D unclear. The CDR3 spans 15 residues. V was trimmed by 0 bases and J by 2 bases, leaving 10 bases between them. The germline CDR1 and CDR2 sequences are MNHEY and SVGAGI. CDR3 residues: CASSYSSGGNYGYTF. The CDR3 DNA reads TGTGCCAGCAGTTACTCGAGCGGCGGCAACTATGGCTACACCTTC.

The table lists this clone with a count of one. V usage is TRBV4-3 and J usage is TRBJ1-2; no firm D call. V was clipped by 4 bases and J by 4 bases, with 10 bases between them. The CDR3 spans 13 residues. Looked up from germline, CDR1 is LGHNA and CDR2 is YSLEER. CDR3 sequence: CASSRGVRYGYTF. As DNA, the CDR3 is TGCGCCAGCAGCCGGGGAGTACGCTATGGCTACACCTTC.

This clone was detected once. The V call is TRBV11-2, the J call TRBJ1-5; 9 nucleotides line up with TRBD1. CDR3 length equals 16 residues. Germline CDR1 and CDR2: SGHAT and FQNNGV. V lost 6 bases to trimming and J lost 4 bases; unmatched junction nucleotides: 10. CDR3 protein: CASSTLGQGSNQPQHF. The CDR3 nucleotides are TGTGCCAGCAGTACCCTTGGACAGGGGAGTAATCAGCCCCAGCATTTT.

Only a few counts were recorded for this clone. This sequence joins TRBV5-1 and TRBJ1-1, with a weak D call TRBD1 (6 bases). V shed 2 bases and J shed 3 bases, with 11 bases lying between them. The CDR3 is 14 residues long. Germline loops: CDR1 SGHRS, CDR2 YFSETQ. CDR3 loop: CASSFQGPYTEAFF. CDR3 in DNA: TGCGCCAGCAGCTTCCAGGGGCCTTACACTGAAGCTTTCTTT.